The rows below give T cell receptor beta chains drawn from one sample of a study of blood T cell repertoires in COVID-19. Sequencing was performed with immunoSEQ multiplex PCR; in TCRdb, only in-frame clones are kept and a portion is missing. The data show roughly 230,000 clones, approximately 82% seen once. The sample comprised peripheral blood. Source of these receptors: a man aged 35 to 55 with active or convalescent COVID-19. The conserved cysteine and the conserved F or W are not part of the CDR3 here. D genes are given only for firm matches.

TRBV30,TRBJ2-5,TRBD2,ACQTSGQETQY
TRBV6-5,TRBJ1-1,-,ASSRAGGAEAF
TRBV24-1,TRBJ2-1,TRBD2,ATSDRLANEQF
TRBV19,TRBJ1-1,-,ASSPRLERGTEAF
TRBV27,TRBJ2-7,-,ASSFKPSRLSFYEQY
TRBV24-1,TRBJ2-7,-,ATSDGSYEQY
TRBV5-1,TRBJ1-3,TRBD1,ASSLTGAENTIY
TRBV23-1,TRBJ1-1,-,ASSQSGVTTEAF
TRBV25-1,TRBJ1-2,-,ASSTGGATNYGYT
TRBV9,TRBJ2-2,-,ASSLGATGELF
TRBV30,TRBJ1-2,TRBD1,AWSLQGAGYGYT
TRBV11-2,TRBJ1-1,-,ASSLTGWNTEAF
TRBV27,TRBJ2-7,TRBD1,ASSKDRAYEQY
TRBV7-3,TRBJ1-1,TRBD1,ASSPGGIQNTEAF
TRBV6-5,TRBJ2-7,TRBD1,ASTPRGPSYEQY
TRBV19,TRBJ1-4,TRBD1,ASAPGQGSEKLF
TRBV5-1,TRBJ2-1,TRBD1,ASSFFPGTGDNEQF
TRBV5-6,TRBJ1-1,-,ASSLLSLQNTEAF
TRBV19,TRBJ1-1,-,ASSIVRRGTEAF
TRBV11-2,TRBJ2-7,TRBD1,ASSPIKRQGTYEQY
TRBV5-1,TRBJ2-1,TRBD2,ASSSLAGGVNEQF
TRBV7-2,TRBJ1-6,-,ASSQGGGFNSPLH
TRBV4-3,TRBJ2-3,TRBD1,ASSQTGGGGDTQY
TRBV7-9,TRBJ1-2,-,ASSPKTGNGYT
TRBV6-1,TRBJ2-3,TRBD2,ASSGWTSGSTDTQY
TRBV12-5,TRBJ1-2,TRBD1,ASGLVGTGFGYT
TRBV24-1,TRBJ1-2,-,ATSSGGSNYGYT
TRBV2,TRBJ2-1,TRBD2,ASSGLAGGKGEQF
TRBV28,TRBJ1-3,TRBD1,ASSLGTGNTGNTIY
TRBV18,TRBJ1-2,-,ASSPPRYGYT
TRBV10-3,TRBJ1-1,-,AIRAGVGTEAF
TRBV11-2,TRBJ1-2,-,ASSVRGPGGYT
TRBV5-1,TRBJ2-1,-,ASSLATAQVHEQF
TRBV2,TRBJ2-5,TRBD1,ASSRDRQETQY
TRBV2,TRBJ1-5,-,ASSEGGGYQPQH
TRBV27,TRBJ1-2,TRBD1,ASSPGGRSGYT
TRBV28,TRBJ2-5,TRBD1,ASSEPGTGGQETQY
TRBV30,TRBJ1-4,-,AWIRGGGEKLF
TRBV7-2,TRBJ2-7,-,ASSLAGATSYEQY
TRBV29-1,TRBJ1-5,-,SVEEGAGTQH
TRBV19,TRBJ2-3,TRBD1,ASSIAGQVLDTQY
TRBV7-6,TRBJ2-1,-,ASSLVREQF
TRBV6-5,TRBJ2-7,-,ASREAPARYYEQY
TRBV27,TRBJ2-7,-,ASSLRQTIYEQY
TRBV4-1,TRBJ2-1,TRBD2,ASSVAGGVDEQF
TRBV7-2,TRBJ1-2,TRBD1,ASSSGQGLYGYT
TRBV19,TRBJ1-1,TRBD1,ATYPGDRGRNTEAF
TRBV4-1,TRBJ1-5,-,ASSQDRNQPQH
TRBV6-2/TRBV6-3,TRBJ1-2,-,ASSGAGYGYT
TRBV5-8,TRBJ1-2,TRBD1,ASSAYRGLHGYGYT
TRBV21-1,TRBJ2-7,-,ASSKEEGGEIYEQY
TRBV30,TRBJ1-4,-,AWSRGEVGIEKLF
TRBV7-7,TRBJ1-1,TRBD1,ASSARFRDRVNAEAF